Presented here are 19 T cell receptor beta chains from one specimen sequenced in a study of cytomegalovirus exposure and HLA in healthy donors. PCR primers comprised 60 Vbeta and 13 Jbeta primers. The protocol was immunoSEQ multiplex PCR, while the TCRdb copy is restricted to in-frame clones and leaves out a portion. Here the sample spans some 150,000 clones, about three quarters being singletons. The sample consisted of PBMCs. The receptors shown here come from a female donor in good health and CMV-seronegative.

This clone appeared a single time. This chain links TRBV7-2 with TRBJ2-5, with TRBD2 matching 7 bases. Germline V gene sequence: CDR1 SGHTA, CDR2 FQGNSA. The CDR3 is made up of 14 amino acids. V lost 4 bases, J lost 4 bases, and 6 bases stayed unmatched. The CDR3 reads CASSSPPGGETQYF. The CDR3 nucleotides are TGTGCCAGCAGCTCCCCCCCGGGAGGAGAGACCCAGTACTTC.

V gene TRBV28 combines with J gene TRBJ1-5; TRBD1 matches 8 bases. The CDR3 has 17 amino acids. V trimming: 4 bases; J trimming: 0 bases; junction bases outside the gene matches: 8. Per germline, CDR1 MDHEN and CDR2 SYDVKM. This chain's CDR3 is CASSSPTGGYSNQPQHF. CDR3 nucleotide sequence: TGTGCCAGCAGTTCCCCCACAGGGGGGTATAGCAATCAGCCCCAGCATTTT.

Here the CDR3 DNA reads TGCAGCGTCAGCCATAGGGTTGGAGGAGAAGACTACACCTTC. Residues: CSVSHRVGGEDYTF. The J gene is TRBJ1-2, the V gene TRBV29-1; D is unclear. This CDR3 region has 14 residues. Germline CDR1 and CDR2: SQVTM and ANQGSEA. The V end was cut by 6 bases, the J end by 10 bases, with 24 bases between.

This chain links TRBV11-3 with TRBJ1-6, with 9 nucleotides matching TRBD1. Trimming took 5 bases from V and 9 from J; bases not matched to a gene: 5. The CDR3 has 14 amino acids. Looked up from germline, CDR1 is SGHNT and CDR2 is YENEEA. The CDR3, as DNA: TGTGCCAGCAGCCAAGGGACAGGGAGTTCACCCCTCCACTTT. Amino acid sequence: CASSQGTGSSPLHF.

CDR3 nucleotide sequence: TGTGCCAGTTGGGGGGGCTCCTCTGGAAACACCATATATTTT. This encodes CASWGGSSGNTIYF. This sequence joins TRBV19 and TRBJ1-3; TRBD1 is a possible D gene (6 bases). Germline values: CDR1 LNHDA, CDR2 SQIVND (reference sequence). Between the trimmed V and J ends, which lost 8 bases and 0 bases, there was a span of 11 bases. This CDR3 region has 14 residues. Full variable domain (remainder filled in from reference TRBV19 and TRBJ1-3): DGGITQSPKYLFRKEGQNVTLSCEQNLNHDAMYWYRQDPGQGLRLIYYSQIVNDFQKGDIAEGYSVSREKKESFPLTVTSAQKNPTAFYLCASWGGSSGNTIYFGEGSWLTVV.

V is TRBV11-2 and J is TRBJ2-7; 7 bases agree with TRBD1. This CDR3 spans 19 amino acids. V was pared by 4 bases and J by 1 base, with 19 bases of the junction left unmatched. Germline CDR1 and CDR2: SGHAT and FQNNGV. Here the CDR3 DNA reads TGTGCCAGCAGCTCATACAAAGACAGGGCCTTTTCTTCATCCTACGAGCAGTACTTC. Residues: CASSSYKDRAFSSSYEQYF.

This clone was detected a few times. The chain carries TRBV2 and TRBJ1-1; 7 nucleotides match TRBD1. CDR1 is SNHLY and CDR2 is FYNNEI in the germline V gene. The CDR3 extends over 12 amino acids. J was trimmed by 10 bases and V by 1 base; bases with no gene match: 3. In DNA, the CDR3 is TGTGCCAGCAGTGAAGTACAGGGGCGAGCTTTCTTT. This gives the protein CASSEVQGRAFF.

The CDR3 coding sequence is TGTGCCAGCATATCGGCTAGCGGGATTCGGGAGACCCAGTACTTC. Its protein product is CASISASGIRETQYF. The genes are TRBV28 and TRBJ2-5; TRBD2 matches at 9 bases. Germline trimming cut 7 bases from V and 5 bases from J; bases unmatched to any gene: 11. This CDR3 is built from 15 residues. Germline V lookup: CDR1 MDHEN, CDR2 SYDVKM. The whole variable domain, filled in from reference TRBV28 and TRBJ2-5, reads DVKVTQSSRYLVKRTGEKVFLECVQDMDHENMFWYRQDPGLGLRLIYFSYDVKMKEKGDIPEGYSVSREKKERFSLILESASTNQTSMYLCASISASGIRETQYFGPGTRLLVL.

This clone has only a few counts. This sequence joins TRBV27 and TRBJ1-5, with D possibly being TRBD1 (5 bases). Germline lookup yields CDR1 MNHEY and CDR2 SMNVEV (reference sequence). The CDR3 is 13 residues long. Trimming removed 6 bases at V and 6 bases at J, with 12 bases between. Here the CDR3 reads CASRIGASQPQHF. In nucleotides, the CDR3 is TGTGCCAGCAGAATAGGGGCGTCTCAGCCCCAGCATTTT.

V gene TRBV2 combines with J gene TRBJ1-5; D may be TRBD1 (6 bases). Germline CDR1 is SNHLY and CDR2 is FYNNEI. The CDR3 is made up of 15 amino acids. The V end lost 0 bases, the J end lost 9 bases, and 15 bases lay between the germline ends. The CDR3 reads CASSEAGQSFGPQHF. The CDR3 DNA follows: TGTGCCAGCAGTGAAGCTGGACAGTCTTTCGGGCCCCAGCATTTT.

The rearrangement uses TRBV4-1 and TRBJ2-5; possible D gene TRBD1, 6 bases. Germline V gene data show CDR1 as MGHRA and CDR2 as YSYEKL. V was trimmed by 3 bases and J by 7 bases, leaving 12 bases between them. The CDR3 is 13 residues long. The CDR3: CASSQGHPATQYF. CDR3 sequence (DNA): TGCGCCAGCAGCCAGGGACACCCAGCGACCCAGTACTTC.

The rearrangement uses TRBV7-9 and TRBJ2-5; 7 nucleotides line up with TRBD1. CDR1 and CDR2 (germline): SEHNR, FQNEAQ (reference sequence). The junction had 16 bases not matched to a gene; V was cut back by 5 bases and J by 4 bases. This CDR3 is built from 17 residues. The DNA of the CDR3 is TGTGCCAGCAGCCCTCTAGCCCGGGACAGAAGCCTAGAGACCCAGTACTTC. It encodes CASSPLARDRSLETQYF.

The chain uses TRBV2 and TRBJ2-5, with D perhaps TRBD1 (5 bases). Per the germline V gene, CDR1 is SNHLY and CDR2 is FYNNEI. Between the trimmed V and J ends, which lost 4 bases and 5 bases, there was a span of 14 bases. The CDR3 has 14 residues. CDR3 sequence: CASSVLVGPETQYF. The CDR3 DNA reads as TGTGCCAGCAGTGTACTTGTGGGGCCGGAGACCCAGTACTTC.

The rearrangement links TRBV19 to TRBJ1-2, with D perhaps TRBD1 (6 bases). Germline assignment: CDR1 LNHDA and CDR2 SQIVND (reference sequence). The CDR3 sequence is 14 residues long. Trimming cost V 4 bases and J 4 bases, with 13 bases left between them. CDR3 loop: CASSRSGTPYGYTF. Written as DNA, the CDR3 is TGTGCCAGTAGTAGATCCGGGACACCCTATGGCTACACCTTC. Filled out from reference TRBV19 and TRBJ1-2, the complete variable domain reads DGGITQSPKYLFRKEGQNVTLSCEQNLNHDAMYWYRQDPGQGLRLIYYSQIVNDFQKGDIAEGYSVSREKKESFPLTVTSAQKNPTAFYLCASSRSGTPYGYTFGSGTRLTVV.

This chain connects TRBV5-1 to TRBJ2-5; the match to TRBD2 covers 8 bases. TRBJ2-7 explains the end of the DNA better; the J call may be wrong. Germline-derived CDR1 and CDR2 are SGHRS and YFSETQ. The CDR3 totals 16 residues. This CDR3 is CASSFRGGSGNYEQYF. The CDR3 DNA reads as TGCGCCAGCAGCTTTAGAGGTGGTAGCGGGAATTACGAGCAGTACTTC.

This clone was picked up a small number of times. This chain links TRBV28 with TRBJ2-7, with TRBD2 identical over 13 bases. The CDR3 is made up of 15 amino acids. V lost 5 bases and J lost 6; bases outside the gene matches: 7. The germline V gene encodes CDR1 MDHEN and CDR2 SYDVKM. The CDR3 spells CASSTHGTSGTEQYF. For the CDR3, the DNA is TGTGCCAGCAGTACTCACGGGACTAGCGGGACCGAGCAGTACTTC.

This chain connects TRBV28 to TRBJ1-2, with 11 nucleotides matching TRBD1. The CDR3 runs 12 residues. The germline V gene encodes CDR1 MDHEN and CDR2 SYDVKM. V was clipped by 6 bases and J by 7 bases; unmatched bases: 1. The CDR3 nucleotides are TGTGCCAGCAGGGACAGGGGGCGTGGCTACACCTTC. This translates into CASRDRGRGYTF.

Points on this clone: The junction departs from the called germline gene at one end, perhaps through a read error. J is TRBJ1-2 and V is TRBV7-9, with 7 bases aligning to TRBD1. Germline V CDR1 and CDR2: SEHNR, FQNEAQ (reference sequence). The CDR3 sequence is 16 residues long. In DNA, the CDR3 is TGTTCCAGCACCTCCTCCCCTTTTGGGACAGCTGCTGGCTACACCTTC. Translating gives CSSTSSPFGTAAGYTF.

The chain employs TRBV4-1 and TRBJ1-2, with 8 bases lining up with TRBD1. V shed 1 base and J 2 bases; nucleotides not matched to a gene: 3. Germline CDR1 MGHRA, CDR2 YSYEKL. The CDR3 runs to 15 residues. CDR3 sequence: CASSQAGQGNYGYTF. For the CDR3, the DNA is TGCGCCAGCAGCCAAGCCGGACAGGGAAACTATGGCTACACCTTC.